This TCR beta chain was profiled in a study of blood T cell repertoires in COVID-19. Study as a whole: Acute-phase and convalescent COVID-19 samples originated in the United States, Italy and Spain. In each case, the material was cDNA or gDNA derived from T cells, B-cell-depleted T cells, or PBMCs.

V dropped 4 bases and J dropped 7 bases, with 7 bases sitting between them. In germline, CDR1 is LNHDA, CDR2 SQIVND (reference sequence). The length of the CDR3 is 12 residues. This table comes from immunoSEQ multiplex PCR, and its TCRdb copy is limited to in-frame clones, with some not included. The sample has a few hundred thousand clones, around 85% seen once. Input material: peripheral blood. V usage is TRBV19 and J usage is TRBJ2-2; D gene unclear. The TCR originated in a man aged 50-59 years with active or convalescent COVID-19. The CDR3 sequence is CASSRQDGELFF. CDR3 sequence (DNA): TGTGCCAGTAGTAGGCAGGACGGGGAGCTGTTTTTT.